The T cell receptor (beta chain) described here comes from a study of T cells after yellow fever vaccination. The ends lost 3 bases at V and 1 base at J; junction bases unmatched: 3. Germline lookup yields CDR1 SGHRS and CDR2 YFSETQ. The length of the CDR3 is 16 residues. Many counts were recorded for this clonotype. A process of 5'RACE template switching, which added a universal primer site and UMIs, was used to make TCR cDNA. TCRdb ran MiXCR on the 5' RACE reads and lists one entry per CDR3 protein. Counted here are 300,000 to 400,000 distinct CDR3 sequences, about an eighth occurring once; the ten biggest clones make up around 3%.

Sequences were derived from CD4+ T cells sorted from PBMCs, sampled 15 days after the yellow fever booster vaccination. This rearrangement joins TRBV5-1 to TRBJ2-3; TRBD2 agrees at 12 bases. The receptor comes from a man younger than 35 who received the YFV17D yellow fever vaccine. For the CDR3, the DNA is TGCGCCAGCAGCTCTTGGACTAGCGGGGGCACAGATACGCAGTATTTT. Translating it yields CASSSWTSGGTDTQYF.